This T cell receptor beta chain was identified during a study of blood T cell repertoires in COVID-19 (TCRdb year 2020). About the investigation overall: Collaborator samples came from the United States, Italy and Spain and covered acute and convalescent phases of COVID-19. The prospective study material was composed of cDNA or gDNA derived from T cells, B-cell-depleted T cells, or PBMCs. The dataset comprised deeply sampled blood TCRbeta repertoires from subjects exposed to, actively infected with, or recovered from COVID-19. The repertoires were released in a freely available public database meant as a resource for research on the immune response to SARS-CoV-2. The samples were drawn from two sources: the first 160 participants of the ongoing ImmuneRACE study, and some 1,300 subjects contributed by 6 global collaborators. A de-identified subject ID, COVID-19 status, age in years and sex were almost always included in the sample metadata. HLA class I and class II types, where available, came from metadata supplied by the sample provider rather than from assay-based typing.

Study-level results and caveats: Clinical and demographic metadata were provided uncurated, with the amount varying by source and participant.

The immunoSEQ Assay, a bias-controlled multiplex PCR, was used to amplify TCRbeta CDR3 regions from genomic DNA. From the authors' description of their analysis: The number of nucleated cells in each sample was estimated from the amplification of reference gene primers within the assay. To quantify the absolute abundance of each unique TCRbeta CDR3 rearrangement, sequence reads were collapsed and filtered. For each sample, productive Simpson clonality was calculated as the square root of Simpson's diversity index over productive rearrangements. The table was pulled from immuneACCESS by TCRdb, which kept in-frame rearrangements only. Such tables lose some clones; where checked, under half of the loss comes from unresolved V genes, and the rest has no known cause. The V and J calls and clone size were taken over from that table, and D and trimming were inferred from the DNA. The table for this sample lists approximately 480,000 clones; roughly nine tenths of them were counted only once. Of the sample, around 0.9% falls within the top ten clones.

One collaborating source in Seattle enrolled patients while the patients were actively infected and followed the patients over time throughout the course of disease. Each collaborating institution followed its own protocols to collect whole blood in K2EDTA tubes. Collaborator samples were shipped for TCRbeta analysis as frozen whole blood, isolated PBMCs, or DNA extracted from either sample type. Comments on this clone: Its target antigen remains unknown. One base away there is no much larger clone; base qualities are not given.

The sequencing sample was made of peripheral blood. The receptor's source is a man younger than 30 with COVID-19, enrolled during active disease.

The CDR3 protein: CASSPPGGRGEKLFF. The sequenced DNA: TGCGCCAGCAGCCCGCCGGGGGGCCGCGGGGAAAAACTGTTTTTT. This chain is built from TRBV4-1 and TRBJ1-4; the D gene is perhaps TRBD1, from 6 matching bases. The CDR3 starts with the cysteine, ends with the phenylalanine, and has 15 residues. The entry retains the CDR3 DNA only, 45 bases that are in frame from base 1. The germline ends are 17 bases apart after V is trimmed by 4 bases and J by 8 bases. From the germline V gene, CDR1 is MGHRA and CDR2 is YSYEKL.